This record covers a single T cell receptor (beta chain). This sample stems from a study of blood T cell repertoires in COVID-19. Overall study: Samples representing acute and convalescent COVID-19 were sourced from the United States, Italy and Spain.

The CDR3 is 14 amino acids. V gave up 1 base and J gave up 4 bases, with 10 bases separating them. Germline V gives CDR1 KGHSH, CDR2 LQKENI. As processed by the authors: Amplified reference gene primers provided the basis for estimating nucleated cell counts. Method: immunoSEQ multiplex PCR; TCRdb's copy keeps in-frame clones and lacks some. Clonal size and the V and J genes are those of that table, whereas D and trimming came from the DNA. The sample holds over 150,000 clones, around nine tenths seen once. This sequence joins TRBV18 and TRBJ2-5; D remains unclear. The sample consisted of peripheral blood. This TCR derives from a man in his fifties or sixties with COVID-19, enrolled during active disease. CDR3 region: CASSPHATGETQYF. CDR3 DNA sequence: TGTGCCAGCTCACCACACGCGACGGGAGAGACCCAGTACTTC. Combining the CDR3 with reference TRBV18 and TRBJ2-5 gives the whole variable domain NAGVMQNPRHLVRRRGQEARLRCSPMKGHSHVYWYRQLPEEGLKFMVYLQKENIIDESGMPKERFSAEFPKEGPSILRIQQVVRGDSAAYFCASSPHATGETQYFGPGTRLLVL.